These 12 T cell receptor beta chains originate from one sample sequenced in a study of blood T cell repertoires in COVID-19. Here immunoSEQ multiplex PCR was the method, and the copy in TCRdb shows in-frame clones only, minus some. The sample has approximately 180,000 clones, over 75% seen once. The specimen sequenced was peripheral blood. The receptors shown here come from a human donor with active or convalescent COVID-19. The donor label of this sample is uncertain.

The rearrangement links TRBV4-2 to TRBJ2-7, with 7 bases fitting TRBD2. The germline V gene encodes CDR1 LGHNA and CDR2 YNFKEQ. The CDR3 consists of 14 residues. Trimming cost V 4 bases and J 3 bases; bases outside gene matches: 6. The CDR3 coding sequence is TGTGCCAGCAGCCCGCGGGACTACCTCTACGAGCAGTACTTC. Its translation is CASSPRDYLYEQYF.

The sample holds one count of this clone. V gene TRBV27 combines with J gene TRBJ1-1, with a weak D call TRBD1 (6 bases). V lost 2 bases and J lost 5, with 15 bases in between. CDR1 and CDR2 from the germline V gene are MNHEY and SMNVEV (reference sequence). The CDR3 sequence is 15 residues long. Here the CDR3 reads CASSLEGRGRTEAFF. The CDR3 bases are TGTGCCAGCAGTTTAGAGGGCAGGGGCCGGACTGAAGCTTTCTTT.

The chain links TRBV5-6 to TRBJ2-1; 11 bases match TRBD1. V shed 4 bases and J 6 bases; nucleotides not matched to a gene: 9. CDR1 and CDR2 (germline): SGHDT, YYEEEE. The CDR3 consists of 16 residues. The CDR3 bases are TGTGCCAGCAGCCATTCCGGGACAGGGGGGACCAATGAGCAGTTCTTC. It codes for CASSHSGTGGTNEQFF.

V is TRBV6-2 or TRBV6-3 and J is TRBJ1-1; D call uncertain. CDR1 and CDR2 (germline): MNHEY, SVGEGT. The ends were cut back, 0 bases at V and 4 bases at J, with 9 bases in the middle. The CDR3 extends over 14 amino acids. CDR3 DNA: TGTGCCAGCAGTTACTCCCTGGAGGGCACTGAAGCTTTCTTT. It specifies CASSYSLEGTEAFF.

In this sample, this clone turned up once. This sequence joins TRBV4-2 and TRBJ1-2; 10 bases line up with TRBD1. Germline lookup yields CDR1 LGHNA and CDR2 YNFKEQ. Trimming at V came to 3 bases and at J to 6 bases, leaving 10 bases not matched to a gene. This CDR3 is built from 16 residues. The CDR3 bases are TGTGCCAGCAGCCAGAATGTCGCGGACAGGGGGAATGGCTACACCTTC. Translating gives CASSQNVADRGNGYTF.

The chain employs TRBV9 and TRBJ2-1; 8 bases line up with TRBD2. There are 15 residues in the CDR3. The V gene's germline CDR1 is SGDLS and CDR2 YYNGEE. Germline trimming cut 6 bases from V and 4 bases from J; bases unmatched to any gene: 9. CDR3 nucleotides: TGTGCCAGCAACGAGGGCCGGGGGGGTTACAATGAGCAGTTCTTC. It codes for CASNEGRGGYNEQFF.

This chain joins TRBV7-9 and TRBJ1-2; perhaps TRBD1 as D (5 bases). V lost 1 base to trimming and J lost 4 bases, with 10 bases between them. CDR3 length equals 14 residues. The germline V gene encodes CDR1 SEHNR and CDR2 FQNEAQ (reference sequence). CDR3 protein: CASSLVGVAYGYTF. DNA for the CDR3: TGTGCCAGCAGCTTAGTAGGGGTTGCCTATGGCTACACCTTC.

The chain recombines TRBV9 with TRBJ2-7, with a weak D call TRBD1 (6 bases). Germline values: CDR1 SGDLS, CDR2 YYNGEE. The CDR3 has 15 residues. V was clipped by 3 bases and J by 1 base, with 14 bases between them. The CDR3 loop reads CASSGGGGPSYEQYF. CDR3 sequence (DNA): TGTGCCAGCAGCGGTGGTGGGGGCCCTTCCTACGAGCAGTACTTC.

The chain uses TRBV7-9 and TRBJ2-5, with 9 nucleotides matching TRBD1. This CDR3 contains 15 residues. V was clipped by 5 bases and J by 4 bases; unmatched bases: 8. From germline, CDR1 is SEHNR and CDR2 FQNEAQ (reference sequence). The chain's CDR3 is CASSLTQGAGETQYF. CDR3 DNA sequence: TGTGCCAGCAGCCTTACACAGGGGGCAGGAGAGACCCAGTACTTC.

The chain joins TRBV29-1 to TRBJ1-1; 8 bases agree with TRBD1. Germline CDR1 and CDR2: SQVTM and ANQGSEA. The CDR3 sequence is 14 residues long. Trimming removed 5 bases from V and 2 bases from J; junction bases left unmatched: 7. In DNA form, the CDR3 reads TGCAGCGTTTTACCTACAGGGGGTAACACTGAAGCTTTCTTT. This sequence encodes CSVLPTGGNTEAFF.

The chain has TRBV20-1 and TRBJ2-3; D not resolved. CDR1 and CDR2 from the germline V gene are DFQATT and SNEGSKA (reference sequence). V was cut by 0 bases and J by 13 bases, with 11 bases left in between. CDR3 length equals 11 residues. CDR3 coding DNA: TGCAGTGCTAGAGATCAGGCAGTTAAGTATTTT. Translating gives CSARDQAVKYF.

The genes are TRBV6-5 and TRBJ2-6; D unresolved. This CDR3 is 13 amino acids long. Looked up from germline, CDR1 is MNHEY and CDR2 is SVGAGI. V was clipped by 7 bases and J by 1 base, with 5 bases between them. The CDR3 loop is CASIPSGANVLTF. Here the CDR3 DNA reads TGTGCCAGCATCCCGTCTGGGGCCAACGTCCTGACTTTC.